This passage covers 23 T cell receptor beta chains from one sample sequenced in a study of T-cell reconstitution after alpha-beta-depleted transplantation in children. TCRbeta library preparation incorporated unique molecular identifiers. Each CDR3 protein is one row after TCRdb ran MiXCR on the PCR reads. The data show 450,000 to 700,000 distinct CDR3 sequences, roughly 27% seen once. The sequences come from PBMCs, collected before TCRalphabeta/CD19-depleted stem cell transplant. These receptors were taken from a boy less than two years old with Wiskott-Aldrich syndrome, due to receive a stem cell transplant.

Only a few counts were recorded for this clonotype. CDR3 protein: CASSLQGVGEQYF. The CDR3, as DNA: TGTGCCAGCAGTTTACAGGGGGTCGGGGAGCAGTACTTC. The chain couples TRBV27 to TRBJ2-7; 7 bases align to TRBD1. V gave up 2 bases and J gave up 7 bases; unmatched junction bases: 5. The CDR3 loop spans 13 amino acids. Per the germline V gene, CDR1 is MNHEY and CDR2 is SMNVEV (reference sequence).

This clonotype was seen a few times. This rearrangement joins TRBV5-1 to TRBJ2-1, with D possibly matching TRBD2 (5 bases). The germline gives CDR1 SGHRS, CDR2 YFSETQ. The CDR3 extends over 14 amino acids. V dropped 3 bases and J dropped 1 base, with 8 bases sitting between them. CDR3 sequence (DNA): TGCGCCAGCAGCTCTAGCCTATCCTACAATGAGCAGTTCTTC. It encodes CASSSSLSYNEQFF.

A few counts support this clonotype. CDR3: CASSQRGALHF. CDR3 DNA sequence: TGTGCCAGCAGCCAACGCGGGGCCCTCCACTTT. This chain connects TRBV3-1 to TRBJ1-6; D not certain. Trimming stripped 2 bases from V and 14 bases from J, with 7 bases between. The CDR3 contains 11 residues. The V gene's germline CDR1 is LGHDT and CDR2 YNNKEL (reference sequence). Full variable domain (missing parts from reference TRBV3-1 and TRBJ1-6): DTAVSQTPKYLVTQMGNDKSIKCEQNLGHDTMYWYKQDSKKFLKIMFSYNNKELIINETVPNRFSPKSPDKAHLNLHINSLELGDSAVYFCASSQRGALHFGNGTRLTVT.

This clonotype was counted only a few times. J is TRBJ2-1 and V is TRBV20-1; D is perhaps TRBD2 (5 bases). The germline CDR1 and CDR2 sequences are DFQATT and SNEGSKA (reference sequence). V gave up 3 bases and J gave up 8 bases, with 11 bases separating them. This CDR3 contains 12 residues. In DNA form, the CDR3 reads TGCAGTGCTAGGTTATCCGGGGATGAGCAGTTCTTC. Protein: CSARLSGDEQFF.

V usage is TRBV30 and J usage is TRBJ2-7, with a weak D call TRBD1 (5 bases). In germline, CDR1 is GTSNPN, CDR2 SVGIG (reference sequence). Trimming took off 3 bases at V and 1 base at J, with 13 bases between the two ends. This CDR3 spans 14 amino acids. CDR3 DNA: TGTGCCTGGAGGCAGCACGACAGATCCTACGAGCAGTACTTC. Protein: CAWRQHDRSYEQYF.

The chain couples TRBV5-1 to TRBJ2-1, with TRBD2 matching over 13 bases. This CDR3 is built from 17 residues. J was trimmed by 4 bases and V by 1 base; bases with no gene match: 5. CDR1 SGHRS and CDR2 YFSETQ come from the germline V gene. The CDR3 bases are TGCGCCAGCAGCTTGCTGGGGACTAGCGGGATTTACAATGAGCAGTTCTTC. Amino acids: CASSLLGTSGIYNEQFF.

The chain combines TRBV15 with TRBJ1-4, with D possibly matching TRBD1 (5 bases). The CDR3 runs 15 residues. CDR1 is LNHNV and CDR2 is YYDKDF in the germline V gene (reference sequence). The V gene lost 5 bases and the J gene lost 7 bases, with 17 bases spanning the gap. CDR3 region: CATSRPGREGEKLFF. In DNA, the CDR3 is TGTGCCACCAGCCGCCCAGGGAGAGAGGGTGAAAAACTGTTTTTT.

This clonotype was counted only a few times. The V gene is TRBV29-1, the J gene TRBJ1-3, with TRBD1 as a possible D gene (6 bases). The V end was cut by 6 bases, the J end by 2 bases, with 8 bases between. Germline CDR1 SQVTM, CDR2 ANQGSEA. The CDR3 runs to 12 residues. The CDR3 DNA follows: TGCAGCGTCAGGGGAGCTGGAAACACCATATATTTT. Translating gives CSVRGAGNTIYF.

This clonotype was detected only a few times. The chain uses TRBV29-1 and TRBJ2-7; unclear D gene. The germline V gene encodes CDR1 SQVTM and CDR2 ANQGSEA. V lost 2 bases, J lost 1 base, and 9 bases lay in between. The CDR3 sequence is 13 residues long. The CDR3 loop reads CSVEIGPSYEQYF. In DNA, the CDR3 is TGCAGCGTTGAAATAGGGCCGTCCTACGAGCAGTACTTC.

J is TRBJ1-1 and V is TRBV20-1, with D perhaps TRBD1 (5 bases). The V gene's germline CDR1 is DFQATT and CDR2 SNEGSKA (reference sequence). The CDR3 covers 14 residues. V was shortened by 0 bases and J by 8 bases, with 16 bases between the two germline ends. The DNA of the CDR3 is TGCAGTGCTAGAGATTATAAGGGGCCCGGCGAAGCTTTCTTT. Translating it yields CSARDYKGPGEAFF.

This clonotype appeared a few times. The gene calls are TRBV10-3 and TRBJ2-3; D perhaps matches TRBD2 (5 bases). The germline V gene has CDR1 ENHRY and CDR2 SYGVKD. The CDR3 is 16 residues long. V was pared by 6 bases and J by 1 base, with 17 bases between. CDR3 bases: TGTGCCATCAGCGGGATGCATGGATCTGGCACAGATACGCAGTATTTT. It encodes CAISGMHGSGTDTQYF.

This clonotype has more than one count but fewer than ten. This chain connects TRBV6-1 to TRBJ2-1, with 13 bases lining up with TRBD2. CDR3 length: 16 residues. Germline V gives CDR1 MNHNS, CDR2 SASEGT. Trimming took 5 bases from V and 9 from J; bases not matched to a gene: 10. The CDR3 DNA reads TGTGCCAGCAGTCCGTCAACTAGCGGGAGGGGCGGTGAGCAGTTCTTC. Translation gives CASSPSTSGRGGEQFF.

The table lists this clonotype with a few counts. V and J are TRBV5-5 and TRBJ2-1; D gene ambiguous. This CDR3 contains 15 residues. Trimming removed 2 bases at V and 0 bases at J, with 9 bases between. Germline CDR1 and CDR2: SGHKS and YYEKEE (reference sequence). CDR3 in amino acids: CASSFYMSSYNEQFF. The DNA of the CDR3 is TGTGCCAGCAGCTTTTACATGAGCTCCTACAATGAGCAGTTCTTC.

This clonotype has just a few counts. The chain carries TRBV18 and TRBJ2-3, with D possibly TRBD1 on 5 matching bases. The CDR3 length is 13 residues. Germline loops: CDR1 KGHSH, CDR2 LQKENI. Trimming stripped 3 bases from V and 8 bases from J, with 12 bases between. CDR3 bases: TGTGCCAGCTCACCGGGGCCCCCGGGTACGCAGTATTTT. Its translation: CASSPGPPGTQYF.

The chain couples TRBV7-2 to TRBJ2-1; 8 nucleotides line up with TRBD2. CDR3 length: 16 amino acids. Germline CDR1 SGHTA, CDR2 FQGNSA. With 3 bases clipped from V and 0 bases from J, the junction kept 4 bases outside the gene matches. This CDR3 reads CASSFVAGSSYNEQFF. The CDR3 DNA reads as TGTGCCAGCAGCTTCGTAGCGGGAAGCTCCTACAATGAGCAGTTCTTC.

This chain connects TRBV2 to TRBJ2-3; 8 nucleotides line up with TRBD2. V trimming: 6 bases; J trimming: 6 bases; junction bases outside the gene matches: 8. The CDR3 runs 14 residues. Germline V gene lookup returns CDR1 SNHLY and CDR2 FYNNEI. This chain's CDR3 is CASRRERETDTQYF. The CDR3 region has the DNA TGTGCCAGCAGGAGAGAGCGGGAGACGGATACGCAGTATTTT.

In its sample, this clonotype was seen a few times. This chain uses TRBV7-9 with TRBJ2-2, with 11 nucleotides matching TRBD2. The V and J ends lost 5 bases and 0 bases, in that order; junction bases with no gene match: 5. Germline V gene data show CDR1 as SEHNR and CDR2 as FQNEAQ (reference sequence). The CDR3 has 17 residues. CDR3 residues: CASSVGLAGTNTGELFF. CDR3 nucleotides: TGTGCCAGCAGCGTTGGACTAGCGGGTACGAACACCGGGGAGCTGTTTTTT.

This chain joins TRBV12-3 or TRBV12-4 and TRBJ2-1; the match to TRBD2 covers 9 bases. Trimming at V came to 3 bases and at J to 0 bases, leaving 6 bases not matched to a gene. This CDR3 is 17 amino acids long. The CDR3 DNA reads TGTGCCAGCAGTTTCTTGGCGGGAGGGGTCTCCTACAATGAGCAGTTCTTC. It yields the protein CASSFLAGGVSYNEQFF.

The rearrangement links TRBV29-1 to TRBJ2-7; no definite D call. V was clipped by 4 bases and J by 5 bases, with 12 bases between them. CDR3 length equals 12 residues. Germline V gives CDR1 SQVTM, CDR2 ANQGSEA. The CDR3 DNA sequence: TGCAGCGTTGTGGTTGATAGTAACGAGCAGTACTTC. Translation: CSVVVDSNEQYF.

J is TRBJ2-2 and V is TRBV20-1, with 8 bases matching TRBD2. The germline V gene has CDR1 DFQATT and CDR2 SNEGSKA (reference sequence). The CDR3 contains 17 residues. V shed 0 bases, J shed 6 bases, and the junction held 12 bases outside the gene matches. CDR3 residues: CSARDRMGLVSPGELFF. In nucleotides, the CDR3 is TGCAGTGCTAGAGACCGAATGGGACTAGTCAGTCCCGGGGAGCTGTTTTTT.

A few counts support this clonotype. The rearrangement uses TRBV20-1 and TRBJ2-1; 10 bases agree with TRBD2. V gave up 0 bases and J gave up 7 bases; unmatched junction bases: 9. CDR1 and CDR2 from the germline V gene are DFQATT and SNEGSKA (reference sequence). The CDR3 is 16 amino acids. CDR3: CSAREASGRARNEQFF. CDR3 coding DNA: TGCAGTGCTAGAGAAGCAAGCGGGAGGGCCCGTAATGAGCAGTTCTTC.

This clonotype was detected only a few times. Here the CDR3 reads CASSQGAQETQYF. The CDR3 bases are TGTGCCAGCAGCCAGGGCGCTCAAGAGACCCAGTACTTC. The gene calls are TRBV3-1 and TRBJ2-5, with unresolved D. Germline CDR1 and CDR2: LGHDT and YNNKEL (reference sequence). The CDR3 is 13 residues long. Deletions cut 3 bases from V and 2 bases from J, with 7 bases between.

This clonotype was recorded a few times. The gene calls are TRBV18 and TRBJ1-1, with TRBD1 identical over 9 bases. The length of the CDR3 is 13 residues. CDR1 is KGHSH, CDR2 LQKENI, per germline. The V and J ends lost 3 bases and 10 bases, in that order; junction bases with no gene match: 6. Here the CDR3 reads CASSPRTGEGAFF. In nucleotides, the CDR3 is TGTGCCAGCTCACCCCGGACAGGGGAAGGAGCTTTCTTT.